This T cell receptor (beta chain) was sequenced for a study of shared clonotypes between healthy human individuals. At the level of the study: Serving as donors were a couple of women and a few men, whose ages spanned 18 to 49. Whole-study findings and limits: How much donors shared clonotypes was expected to be affected by sequencing depth.

V was pared by 0 bases and J by 7 bases, with 6 bases between. The CDR3 is 13 amino acids. Germline values: CDR1 ENHRY, CDR2 SYGVKD. Note on this clone: The target antigen is unknown. Other nucleotide sequences in the sample specify the same CDR3.

Sorted subsets were amplified in replicate PCRs using approximately 200 ng DNA, roughly 30,000 T cell genomes. Sequencing was performed with immunoSEQ multiplex PCR; in TCRdb, only in-frame clones are kept and a portion is missing. Of some 2,100,000 clones listed, under 97% are singletons. The rearrangement links TRBV10-3 to TRBJ1-4; D remains ambiguous. The receptor was derived from a man in his late teens or twenties in good health. The source material was naive CD4+ T cells sorted from blood. The subset is: CD45RA+ positively selected. CDR3 sequence: CAISESQVEKLFF. The CDR3 DNA reads TGTGCCATCAGTGAGTCGCAAGTTGAAAAACTGTTTTTT.